Below, 27 T cell receptor beta chains from the same sample are listed, as sequenced in a study of T cells in Graves' hyperthyroidism and ophthalmopathy (dated by TCRdb to 2018 to 2020). Library preparation was by multiplex PCR. The sequencing machine was an Illumina HiSeq 2000. Amplification of TCR beta CDR3 regions was carried out from RNA transcripts. A first-round RT-PCR of the TCR CDR3 used the HTBI primer set with the Qiagen OneStep RT-PCR kit. TCRdb handled the public reads itself, with Q25 trimming in fastp and clone calling in MiXCR, and kept productive beta chains. Every distinct CDR3 protein forms one entry, paired with its most common genes and DNA. This sample has approximately 600,000 distinct CDR3 sequences in its table, and roughly 14% of those were observed once. The leading ten clones occupy about 4.5% of the sample. Sequencing was carried out using blood. Receptors originate from a woman aged 40 to 50 with Graves' ophthalmopathy.

This clonotype has ten or more counts. This chain joins TRBV27 and TRBJ1-2, with TRBD1 matching over 9 bases. Germline CDR1 reads MNHEY; CDR2 reads SMNVEV (reference sequence). The CDR3 consists of 14 residues. Losses at the gene ends were 4 bases for V and 4 bases for J; bases not matched to a gene: 4. The CDR3 sequence: CASSSQGAGYGYTF. CDR3 nucleotides: TGTGCCAGCAGTTCACAGGGGGCCGGCTATGGCTACACCTTC.

This clonotype was recorded many times. The CDR3 loop is CASSEDRGADTEAFF. Written as DNA, the CDR3 is TGTGCCAGCAGTGAAGACAGGGGGGCGGACACTGAAGCTTTCTTT. The rearrangement links TRBV2 to TRBJ1-1, with TRBD1 identical over 8 bases. The V and J ends lost 1 base and 3 bases, in that order; junction bases with no gene match: 4. The CDR3 sequence is 15 residues long. The V gene's germline CDR1 is SNHLY and CDR2 FYNNEI.

This clonotype was seen repeatedly, ten times or more. This sequence joins TRBV30 and TRBJ1-5; TRBD1 might be the D (6 bases). Trimming took 0 bases from V and 0 from J, leaving 12 bases between them. The germline gives CDR1 GTSNPN, CDR2 SVGIG (reference sequence). CDR3 length equals 16 residues. For the CDR3, the DNA is TGTGCCTGGAGTGTAAGGGGGGGTTTTAGCAATCAGCCCCAGCATTTT. This sequence encodes CAWSVRGGFSNQPQHF.

In this sample, this clonotype turned up many times. V is TRBV7-2 and J is TRBJ2-5; TRBD2 agrees at 7 bases. Germline CDR1 is SGHTA and CDR2 is FQGNSA. The V gene end was trimmed by 3 bases and the J gene end by 3 bases; junction bases not matched to a gene: 4. The CDR3 covers 14 residues. Here the CDR3 reads CASSFQSGKETQYF. CDR3 bases: TGTGCCAGCAGCTTTCAGAGCGGGAAAGAGACCCAGTACTTC.

This clonotype was detected a few times. This rearrangement joins TRBV20-1 to TRBJ2-3; 9 positions agree with TRBD1. CDR3 length: 15 amino acids. The germline gives CDR1 DFQATT, CDR2 SNEGSKA (reference sequence). V dropped 3 bases and J dropped 2; count of bases not matched to a gene: 6. In DNA form, the CDR3 reads TGCAGTGCTAGCGGGACAGGGAAACACACAGATACGCAGTATTTT. Encoded protein: CSASGTGKHTDTQYF.

This clonotype showed up many times. The chain has TRBV11-2 and TRBJ2-1, with a tentative D call TRBD2 (6 bases). The germline CDR1 and CDR2 sequences are SGHAT and FQNNGV. CDR3 length equals 13 residues. The V end was cut by 1 base, the J end by 5 bases, with 6 bases between. This CDR3 is CASSLGTNNEQFF. The CDR3 nucleotides are TGTGCCAGCAGCTTAGGGACTAACAATGAGCAGTTCTTC.

A remark on this clonotype: A read error may explain this, as a much larger clone is one base away. The chain combines TRBV28 with TRBJ2-3; 12 bases line up with TRBD2. The length of the CDR3 is 15 residues. The V gene end was trimmed by 6 bases and the J gene end by 1 base; junction bases not matched to a gene: 2. CDR1 MDHEN and CDR2 SYDVKM come from the germline V gene. The DNA of the CDR3 is TGTGCCAGCAGCGGACTAGCGGGGCGCACAGATACGCAGTATTTT. Translation gives CASSGLAGRTDTQYF. Using reference TRBV28 and TRBJ2-3 for the parts outside the CDR3, the full variable domain is DVKVTQSSRYLVKRTGEKVFLECVQDMDHENMFWYRQDPGLGLRLIYFSYDVKMKEKGDIPEGYSVSREKKERFSLILESASTNQTSMYLCASSGLAGRTDTQYFGPGTRLTVL.

This clonotype was observed at least ten times. As DNA, the CDR3 is TGTGCCAGCAGTTTACTAACAGGGGGCAATGGCTACACCTTC. Amino acids: CASSLLTGGNGYTF. The gene calls are TRBV12-3 or TRBV12-4 and TRBJ1-2; 9 nucleotides match TRBD1. The junction had 4 bases not matched to a gene; V was cut back by 2 bases and J by 6 bases. The CDR3 consists of 14 residues.

At least ten counts were recorded for this clonotype. The chain has TRBV7-8 and TRBJ2-5; 9 nucleotides line up with TRBD1. Germline-derived CDR1 and CDR2 are SGHVS and FQNEAQ. There are 15 residues in the CDR3. Trimming took 1 base from V and 4 from J; bases not matched to a gene: 4. CDR3 sequence: CASSLGTGVSETQYF. CDR3 in DNA: TGTGCCAGCAGCTTAGGGACAGGGGTATCAGAGACCCAGTACTTC.

This clonotype showed up many times. The V gene is TRBV7-9, the J gene TRBJ2-7; 9 bases are shared with TRBD2. V shed 0 bases and J 7 bases; nucleotides not matched to a gene: 7. Germline V gene data show CDR1 as SEHNR and CDR2 as FQNEAQ (reference sequence). The CDR3 totals 15 residues. The CDR3 sequence is CASSLASGSSGEQYF. CDR3 DNA sequence: TGTGCCAGCAGCTTAGCTAGCGGGAGCTCGGGGGAGCAGTACTTC.

This clonotype has a count of ten or more. The chain is built from TRBV12-3 or TRBV12-4 and TRBJ1-1, with a tentative D call TRBD1 (5 bases). Trimming took off 5 bases at V and 6 bases at J, with 7 bases between the two ends. This CDR3 has 11 amino acids. CDR3 protein: CASSRGAEAFF. The CDR3 region has the DNA TGTGCCAGCAGTAGGGGCGCTGAAGCTTTCTTT.

About this clonotype: A read error may explain this, as a much larger clone is one base away. The chain joins TRBV28 to TRBJ1-2; perhaps TRBD1 as D (6 bases). Germline lookup yields CDR1 MDHEN and CDR2 SYDVKM. The CDR3 runs 11 residues. The DNA of the CDR3 is TGTGCCAGCAGTTTTACCGGGGGCTACGCCTTC. It is translated as CASSFTGGYAF.

This clonotype was counted only a few times. This sequence joins TRBV19 and TRBJ1-2; 8 nucleotides align to TRBD1. Germline lookup yields CDR1 LNHDA and CDR2 SQIVND (reference sequence). J lost 1 base, V lost 5 bases, and 9 bases had no gene match. The CDR3 runs to 16 residues. As DNA, the CDR3 is TGTGCCAGTAGTTTGGACAGGGCCACCATTAACTATGGCTACACCTTC. Protein: CASSLDRATINYGYTF.

This clonotype was detected many times. The rearrangement joins TRBV15 to TRBJ1-2, with D uncertain. The CDR3 sequence is 11 residues long. CDR1 LNHNV and CDR2 YYDKDF come from the germline V gene (reference sequence). Trimming removed 4 bases from V and 1 base from J, with 1 base in between. The CDR3 is CATSNNYGYTF. In nucleotides, the CDR3 is TGTGCCACCAGCAATAACTATGGCTACACCTTC. Filled out from reference TRBV15 and TRBJ1-2, the complete variable domain reads DAMVIQNPRYQVTQFGKPVTLSCSQTLNHNVMYWYQQKSSQAPKLLFHYYDKDFNNEADTPDNFQSRRPNTSFCFLDIRSPGLGDTAMYLCATSNNYGYTFGSGTRLTVV.

This clonotype has just a few counts. It may be a read error: a sequence one base away is much more abundant. The V and J genes are TRBV28 and TRBJ2-7, with D tentatively TRBD1 or TRBD2 (5 bases each). The length of the CDR3 is 15 residues. Between the trimmed V and J ends, which lost 6 bases and 6 bases, there was a span of 21 bases. Germline V CDR1 and CDR2: MDHEN, SYDVKM. The CDR3, as DNA: TGTGCCAGCAGCCCGTTGGGGGTAACCATTCGCGAGCAGTACTTC. It codes for CASSPLGVTIREQYF.

The J gene is TRBJ2-5, the V gene TRBV4-2; D may be TRBD2 (5 bases). The CDR3 totals 16 residues. Trimming stripped 0 bases from V and 0 bases from J, with 11 bases between. Looked up from germline, CDR1 is LGHNA and CDR2 is YNFKEQ. This chain's CDR3 is CASSQEWENDQETQYF. In DNA, the CDR3 is TGTGCCAGCAGCCAAGAGTGGGAGAACGACCAAGAGACCCAGTACTTC.

This clonotype was seen a few times. A much larger clone sits a single nucleotide away, making a read error possible. The rearrangement links TRBV28 to TRBJ1-2; the match to TRBD1 covers 7 bases. Per the germline V gene, CDR1 is MDHEN and CDR2 is SYDVKM. The CDR3 is made up of 16 amino acids. Here the CDR3 reads CAGSWGGTGELYGYTF. The CDR3 bases are TGTGCCGGCAGTTGGGGGGGAACAGGGGAATTGTATGGCTACACCTTC.

In this sample, this clonotype turned up a few times. It may be a read error: a sequence one base away is much more abundant. The chain is built from TRBV6-1 and TRBJ1-1; D is perhaps TRBD1 (6 bases). The CDR3 runs 12 residues. Germline V lookup: CDR1 MNHNS, CDR2 SASEGT. Between the trimmed V and J ends, which lost 10 bases and 4 bases, there was a span of 13 bases. In nucleotides, the CDR3 is TGTGCCACTAGGGGGGGGGCCACTGAAGCTTTCTTT. This gives the protein CATRGGATEAFF.

This clonotype was recorded at least ten times. J is TRBJ2-7 and V is TRBV11-2; possibly TRBD2 for D (6 bases). The CDR3 consists of 14 residues. Between the trimmed V and J ends, which lost 5 bases and 7 bases, there was a span of 18 bases. Per germline, CDR1 SGHAT and CDR2 FQNNGV. The CDR3 region is CASSPRRDSREQYF. CDR3 bases: TGTGCCAGCAGCCCACGAAGGGACTCGAGGGAGCAGTACTTC.

This clonotype has at least ten counts. V is TRBV6-9 and J is TRBJ2-7; either TRBD1 or TRBD2 may fit D (5 bases each). The CDR3 has 15 amino acids. The V gene lost 8 bases and the J gene lost 2 bases, with 19 bases spanning the gap. Germline assignment: CDR1 MNHGY and CDR2 SVAAGI. The CDR3 DNA reads TGTGCCAGCTGCATCTACCGGGACGCACCCTACGAGCAGTACTTC. Its protein is CASCIYRDAPYEQYF.

This clonotype was recorded at least ten times. The chain uses TRBV12-3 or TRBV12-4 and TRBJ1-5, with TRBD1 matching over 9 bases. The CDR3 runs 18 residues. V trimming: 7 bases; J trimming: 0 bases; junction bases outside the gene matches: 13. For the CDR3, the DNA is TGTGCCAGCACCTTACGGGACAGGGCCTTTAATAGCAATCAGCCCCAGCATTTT. Translated: CASTLRDRAFNSNQPQHF.

This clonotype was observed a few times. The V and J genes are TRBV4-1 and TRBJ2-7; 9 nucleotides line up with TRBD2. The CDR3 is 19 amino acids. V was clipped by 0 bases and J by 0 bases; unmatched bases: 12. Per germline, CDR1 MGHRA and CDR2 YSYEKL. The CDR3 is CASSQEQTFSGRGSYEQYF. CDR3 coding DNA: TGCGCCAGCAGCCAAGAACAAACCTTTAGCGGGAGAGGCTCCTACGAGCAGTACTTC.

This clonotype was observed many times. The rearrangement uses TRBV6-2 or TRBV6-3 and TRBJ2-7; no clear D gene. Germline lookup yields CDR1 MNHEY and CDR2 SVGEGT. CDR3 length equals 13 residues. V was shortened by 4 bases and J by 2 bases, with 9 bases between the two germline ends. The CDR3 DNA follows: TGTGCCAGCAGTTCCTCGGTGGCCTACGAGCAGTACTTC. Amino acid sequence: CASSSSVAYEQYF.

The genes are TRBV12-3 or TRBV12-4 and TRBJ2-1; the match to TRBD2 covers 13 bases. CDR3 length equals 16 residues. Trimming at V came to 7 bases and at J to 9 bases, leaving 12 bases not matched to a gene. The CDR3 sequence is CASNSRTSGRRSEQFF. Here the CDR3 DNA reads TGTGCCAGCAATTCACGGACTAGCGGGAGAAGGAGTGAGCAGTTCTTC.

The chain couples TRBV24-1 to TRBJ2-7; 8 positions match TRBD1. The CDR3 is 17 amino acids. V dropped 2 bases and J dropped 6; count of bases not matched to a gene: 14. Germline loops: CDR1 KGHDR, CDR2 SFDVKD. CDR3 loop: CATSDSGVGQGPGEQYF. CDR3 coding DNA: TGTGCCACCAGTGATTCGGGGGTTGGACAGGGTCCAGGCGAGCAGTACTTC.

This clonotype was recorded a few times. This rearrangement joins TRBV4-1 to TRBJ1-6, with D possibly being TRBD1 (6 bases). CDR1 is MGHRA, CDR2 YSYEKL, per germline. This CDR3 spans 14 amino acids. The V and J ends lost 2 bases and 10 bases respectively, with 12 bases between them. For the CDR3, the DNA is TGCGCCAGCAGCCAATCCGGGGGCCGGTCACCCCTCCACTTT. Translating it yields CASSQSGGRSPLHF.

This clonotype was detected ten times or more. The V gene is TRBV12-3 or TRBV12-4, the J gene TRBJ2-7, with D perhaps matching TRBD1 (5 bases). V was cut by 3 bases and J by 2 bases, with 8 bases left in between. This CDR3 has 13 residues. The CDR3 DNA is TGTGCCAGCAGTTTGGGGCCAGCCTACGAGCAGTACTTC. Translated, it gives CASSLGPAYEQYF.